This entry features one T cell receptor beta chain sequence. No antigen is known for it. Germline CDR1 MRHNA, CDR2 SNTAGT. This CDR3 contains 14 residues. Trimming removed 3 bases at V and 6 bases at J, with 12 bases between. Treatment: some 19 received Ad26.COV2.S at low or high dose, single or two shots; about 5 received placebo; per-sample allocation not given. Material that was analyzed had been drawn on day 63 after the first vaccine or placebo injection. An adult donor aged 18-55 years was enrolled in Boston. This entry belongs to a study of Ad26.COV2.S vaccination and SARS-CoV-2 variants. Study in general: Into the muscle, Ad26.COV2.S was dosed once or twice, 56 days apart. Findings and caveats of the study: Analytic work on TCR breadth and depth might have understated the full extent of total T cell responses. Reports say spike-specific CD8+ and CD4+ T cell responses covered substantial breadth after vaccination.

TCRdb's table, derived via immunoSEQ multiplex PCR, lists solely in-frame clones and lacks some. The sample holds about 410,000 clones, about nine tenths seen once. The clonotype was recovered from a person between 18 and 59 years old who received the Ad26.COV2.S COVID-19 vaccine or a placebo. The V gene is TRBV6-4, the J gene TRBJ2-1, with D perhaps TRBD2 (6 bases). Sequenced here: peripheral blood, sampled in a trial of Ad26.COV2.S vaccine versus placebo. DNA for the CDR3: TGTGCCAGCAGTGAATCGGGAGAGGGCAATGAGCAGTTCTTC. It yields the protein CASSESGEGNEQFF.